This note documents a single TCR beta chain sequence. The antigen remains unidentified. The CDR3 sequence is 16 residues long. Looked up from germline, CDR1 is SGHRS and CDR2 is YFSETQ. V lost 0 bases, J lost 3 bases, and 8 bases stayed unmatched. Method: immunoSEQ multiplex PCR; TCRdb's copy keeps in-frame clones and lacks some. Of roughly 8,500 clones in the sample, 85% to 90% were seen once. The data originate from a study of T cells after posttransplantation cyclophosphamide. General study findings and limits: After PTCy, TRB diversity resembled that of CNI/methotrexate controls. Later post-transplant blood repertoires were often dominated by donor CD8+ memory clones.

The V call is TRBV5-1, the J call TRBJ2-7; TRBD1 matches at 8 bases. The clonotype was recovered from a woman aged 55-70 years in good health, CMV-negative, and a related stem cell transplant donor. The specimen sequenced was memory CD4+ T cells sorted from PBMCs. The DNA for the CDR3 is TGCGCCAGCAGCTTGGAGCAGGGGGCAGGGGTCTACGAGCAGTACTTC. It yields the protein CASSLEQGAGVYEQYF.